This TCR beta chain was profiled in a study of vaccination effects on CD4 cells after COVID-19. The repertoire was sequenced with immunoSEQ multiplex PCR; TCRdb's copy has only in-frame clones and lacks some. The sample consists of tens of thousands of clones, under 80% of them appearing once. Concerning this clone itself: Antigen specificity is unknown. At the DNA level, this CDR3 is encoded by other sequences in the same sample as well.

Subsequent to ten to eleven days of culture, CD4+ T cells were isolated. All study participants received two doses of BNT162b2 or mRNA-1273 vaccine. The sequence was obtained from a human donor who received a COVID-19 vaccine. Sequencing was performed on CD4+ T cells from PBMCs cultured without peptide, taken after COVID-19 vaccination.

The CDR3 here is CASSLGGGAYNEQFF. As DNA, the CDR3 is TGCGCCAGCAGCTTGGGCGGGGGTGCCTACAATGAGCAGTTCTTC. V is TRBV5-1 and J is TRBJ2-1; 7 positions match TRBD2. Germline V lookup: CDR1 SGHRS, CDR2 YFSETQ. The CDR3 totals 15 residues. The V gene end was trimmed by 0 bases and the J gene end by 2 bases; junction bases not matched to a gene: 2.